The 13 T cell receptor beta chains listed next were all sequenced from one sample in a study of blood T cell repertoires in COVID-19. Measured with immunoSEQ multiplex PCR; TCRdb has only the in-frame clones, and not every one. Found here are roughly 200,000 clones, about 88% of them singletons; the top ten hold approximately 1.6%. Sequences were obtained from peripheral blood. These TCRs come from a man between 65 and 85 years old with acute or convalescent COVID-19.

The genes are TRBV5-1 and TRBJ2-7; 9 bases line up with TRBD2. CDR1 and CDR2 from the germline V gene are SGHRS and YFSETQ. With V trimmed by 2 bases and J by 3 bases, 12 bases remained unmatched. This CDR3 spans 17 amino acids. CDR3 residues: CASSFELSGRGDYEQYF. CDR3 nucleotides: TGCGCCAGCAGCTTTGAACTTAGCGGGAGAGGGGACTACGAGCAGTACTTC.

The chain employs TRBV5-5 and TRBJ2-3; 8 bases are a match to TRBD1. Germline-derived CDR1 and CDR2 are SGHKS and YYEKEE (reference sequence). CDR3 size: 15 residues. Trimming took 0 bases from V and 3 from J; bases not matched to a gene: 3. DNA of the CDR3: TGTGCCAGCAGCTTGGTTACAGGGGGGACAGATACGCAGTATTTT. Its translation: CASSLVTGGTDTQYF.

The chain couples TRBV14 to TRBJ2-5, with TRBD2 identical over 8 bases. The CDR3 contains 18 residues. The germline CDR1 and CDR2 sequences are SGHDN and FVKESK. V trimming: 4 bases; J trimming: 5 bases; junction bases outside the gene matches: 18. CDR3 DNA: TGTGCCAGCAGCCCCCGGATGAGGATAGCGGGATGGGTGGAGACCCAGTACTTC. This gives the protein CASSPRMRIAGWVETQYF.

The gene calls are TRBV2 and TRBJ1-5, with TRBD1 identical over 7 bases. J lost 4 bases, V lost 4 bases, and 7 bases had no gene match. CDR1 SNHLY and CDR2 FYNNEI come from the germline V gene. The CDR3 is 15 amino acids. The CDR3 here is CASSVQGRLNQPQHF. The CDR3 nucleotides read TGTGCCAGCAGTGTACAGGGGAGGTTAAATCAGCCCCAGCATTTT.

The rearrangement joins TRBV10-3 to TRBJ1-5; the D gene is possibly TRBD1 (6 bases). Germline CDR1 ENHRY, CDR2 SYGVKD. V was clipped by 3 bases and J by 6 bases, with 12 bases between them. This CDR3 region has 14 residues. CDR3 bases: TGTGCCATCAGTGAATCAGGGGCAGGTCAGCCCCAGCATTTT. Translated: CAISESGAGQPQHF.

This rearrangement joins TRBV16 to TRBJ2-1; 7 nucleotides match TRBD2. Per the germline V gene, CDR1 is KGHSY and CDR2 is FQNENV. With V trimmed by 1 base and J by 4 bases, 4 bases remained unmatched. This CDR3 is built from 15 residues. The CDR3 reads CASSQYAGEYNEQFF. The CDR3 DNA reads TGTGCCAGCAGCCAATACGCGGGGGAATACAATGAGCAGTTCTTC.

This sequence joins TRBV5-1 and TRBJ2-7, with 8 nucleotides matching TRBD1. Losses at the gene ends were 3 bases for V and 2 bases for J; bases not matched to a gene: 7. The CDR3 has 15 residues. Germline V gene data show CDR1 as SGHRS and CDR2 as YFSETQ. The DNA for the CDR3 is TGCGCCAGCAGCTCGGGACAGGTTACCACCTACGAGCAGTACTTC. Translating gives CASSSGQVTTYEQYF.

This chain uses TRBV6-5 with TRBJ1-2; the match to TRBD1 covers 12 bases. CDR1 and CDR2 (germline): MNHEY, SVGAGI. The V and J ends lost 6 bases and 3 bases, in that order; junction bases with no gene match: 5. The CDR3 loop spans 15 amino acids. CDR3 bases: TGTGCCAGCAGAACCGGGACAGGGGGCTACTATGGCTACACCTTC. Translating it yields CASRTGTGGYYGYTF.

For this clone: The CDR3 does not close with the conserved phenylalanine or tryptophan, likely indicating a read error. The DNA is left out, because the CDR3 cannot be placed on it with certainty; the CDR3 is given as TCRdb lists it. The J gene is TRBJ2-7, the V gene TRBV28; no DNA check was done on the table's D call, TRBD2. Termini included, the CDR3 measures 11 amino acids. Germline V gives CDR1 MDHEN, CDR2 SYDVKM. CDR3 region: CASSLGTTVSL.

The CDR3 region is CASSLGQKGGYTF. CDR3 bases: TGTGCCAGCAGCCTGGGACAGAAGGGTGGCTACACCTTC. The rearrangement links TRBV12-3 or TRBV12-4 to TRBJ1-2; 7 positions agree with TRBD1. The CDR3 is 13 residues long. The V segment lost 6 bases and the J segment 7 bases; nucleotides outside the gene matches: 8.

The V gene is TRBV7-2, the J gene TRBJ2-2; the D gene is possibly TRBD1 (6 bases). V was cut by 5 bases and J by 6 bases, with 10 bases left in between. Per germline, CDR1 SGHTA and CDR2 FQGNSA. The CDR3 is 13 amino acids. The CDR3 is CASSRQDAGELFF. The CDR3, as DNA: TGTGCCAGCAGCCGACAGGATGCCGGGGAGCTGTTTTTT.

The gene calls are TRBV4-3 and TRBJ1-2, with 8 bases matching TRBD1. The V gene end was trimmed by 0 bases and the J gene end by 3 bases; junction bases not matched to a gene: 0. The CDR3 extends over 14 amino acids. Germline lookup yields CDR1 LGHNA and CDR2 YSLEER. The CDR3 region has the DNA TGCGCCAGCAGCCAAGAACAGGGGGACTATGGCTACACCTTC. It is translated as CASSQEQGDYGYTF.

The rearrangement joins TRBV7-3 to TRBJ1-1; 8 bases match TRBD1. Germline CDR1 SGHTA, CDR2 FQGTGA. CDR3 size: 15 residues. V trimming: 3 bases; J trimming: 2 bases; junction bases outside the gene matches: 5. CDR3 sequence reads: CASSFGQGSNTEAFF. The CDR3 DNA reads TGTGCCAGCAGCTTTGGACAGGGTTCTAACACTGAAGCTTTCTTT.